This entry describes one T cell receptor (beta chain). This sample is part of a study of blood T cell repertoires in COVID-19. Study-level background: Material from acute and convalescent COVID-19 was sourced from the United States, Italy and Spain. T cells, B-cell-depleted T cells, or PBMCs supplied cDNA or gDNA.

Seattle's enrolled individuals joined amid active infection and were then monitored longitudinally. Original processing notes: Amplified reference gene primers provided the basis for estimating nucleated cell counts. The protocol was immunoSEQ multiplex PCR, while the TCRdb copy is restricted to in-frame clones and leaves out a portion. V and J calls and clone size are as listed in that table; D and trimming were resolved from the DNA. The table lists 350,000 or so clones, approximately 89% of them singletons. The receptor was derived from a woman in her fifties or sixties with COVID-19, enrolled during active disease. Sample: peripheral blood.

CDR3 bases: TGTGCCAGCAGCTTACGGACAGGAAATGAAAAACTGTTTTTT. This codes for CASSLRTGNEKLFF. The rearrangement uses TRBV7-9 and TRBJ1-4; TRBD1 matches 7 bases. The CDR3 consists of 14 residues. V was clipped by 2 bases and J by 5 bases; unmatched bases: 2. The germline V gene encodes CDR1 SEHNR and CDR2 FQNEAQ (reference sequence).